The clone carrying this TCR beta chain occurred many times. The antigen remains undetermined. Amplification yielded TCR beta CDR3 regions, with RNA transcripts as the source. RT-PCR in the first round (using the HTBI primer set) targeted the TCR CDR3. TCRdb redid the calling of the multiplex PCR reads with MiXCR, one entry per CDR3 protein. The sample includes a few hundred thousand distinct CDR3 sequences, around 16% of them seen just once. The sample belongs to a study of T cells in Graves' hyperthyroidism and ophthalmopathy. Overall study results and limits: Blood also held most thyroid clonotypes expanded beyond 0.001. The model foresaw ophthalmopathy a median roughly 6.3 months prior to onset.

Together with thyroid ultrasound, orbital computed tomography, serum thyroxine and TRAb, clinical symptoms were used for diagnoses. Fresh peripheral blood, about 10 ml of it, supplied the PBMCs. This CDR3 contains 15 residues. The germline gives CDR1 MDHEN, CDR2 SYDVKM. V shed 3 bases and J shed 0 bases, with 12 bases lying between them. This TCR was sampled from a woman aged 40 to 50 with Graves' ophthalmopathy. V is TRBV28 and J is TRBJ2-7; D is possibly TRBD2 (5 bases). The sequenced sample was blood. The CDR3 sequence is CASSFSNRDSYEQYF. The CDR3 DNA reads TGTGCCAGCAGTTTTTCAAACCGGGACTCCTACGAGCAGTACTTC.